This is a list of T cell receptor beta chains from one sample in a study of CD8 T cells in ankylosing spondylitis. TCRdb ran MiXCR on the 5' RACE reads and lists one entry per CDR3 protein. Of a few hundred thousand distinct CDR3 sequences listed, 10% to 13% are singletons. The sequencing sample was made of blood, either unsorted or a sorted T cell fraction (not recorded which). All receptors come from a male donor with ankylosing spondylitis or in good health (not recorded which). Both conserved end residues are part of each CDR3. The D gene is left open where the match is weak. The size entry is marked missing in some rows and otherwise reads once, few, many or a size class.

v_gene,j_gene,d_gene,abundance,CDR3aa,CDR3nt
TRBV7-3,TRBJ2-3,TRBD2,many,CASSRLGVAGVSTDTQYF,TGTGCCAGCAGCCGCTTGGGAGTAGCGGGGGTGAGCACAGATACGCAGTATTTT
TRBV29-1,TRBJ2-3,TRBD2,.,CSHLAGSDTQYF,TGCAGCCATCTAGCGGGATCAGATACGCAGTATTTT
TRBV5-1,TRBJ2-3,.,.,CASSLIGVGTDTQYF,TGCGCCAGCAGCTTGATTGGGGTGGGCACAGATACGCAGTATTTT
TRBV12-3/TRBV12-4,TRBJ2-5,TRBD2,many,CASSPGLVGETQYF,TGTGCCAGCAGCCCGGGACTAGTAGGGGAGACCCAGTACTTC
TRBV5-8,TRBJ2-1,TRBD1,many,CASSHDRGRGSYNEQFF,TGTGCCAGCAGCCACGACAGGGGTAGGGGCTCCTACAATGAGCAGTTCTTC
TRBV20-1,TRBJ1-1,.,many,CSARVIEGRAEAFF,TGCAGTGCTAGAGTAATTGAGGGTCGGGCTGAAGCTTTCTTT
TRBV2,TRBJ2-6,.,.,CASSEGEVSGANVLTF,TGTGCCAGCAGTGAAGGCGAAGTCTCTGGGGCCAACGTCCTGACTTTC
TRBV29-1,TRBJ2-7,.,few,CSVARNYEQYF,TGCAGCGTTGCTAGGAACTACGAGCAGTACTTC
TRBV12-3/TRBV12-4,TRBJ1-5,TRBD1,many,CASTLQGYNQPQHF,TGTGCCAGCACCTTACAGGGGTACAATCAGCCCCAGCATTTT
TRBV7-2,TRBJ2-1,TRBD1,many,CASRPRRQGYNEQFF,TGTGCCAGCAGGCCGCGTAGACAGGGGTACAATGAGCAGTTCTTC
TRBV11-2,TRBJ2-7,.,few,CASSWRGDYEQYF,TGTGCCAGCAGCTGGAGGGGCGACTACGAGCAGTACTTC
TRBV29-1,TRBJ1-4,.,many,CSAKAAGPATNEKLFF,TGCAGCGCCAAAGCAGCGGGCCCGGCAACTAATGAAAAACTGTTTTTT
TRBV20-1,TRBJ1-2,TRBD1,.,CSAEDRAGGYTF,TGCAGTGCTGAAGACAGGGCGGGAGGCTACACCTTC
TRBV7-2,TRBJ2-2,TRBD2,few,CASSSTPKGLGGALFF,TGTGCCAGCAGCTCCACCCCAAAGGGACTAGGCGGGGCGCTGTTTTTT
TRBV28,TRBJ2-7,TRBD1,.,CASSFRTGEEF,TGTGCCAGCAGTTTCCGGACAGGGGAAGAATTC
TRBV6-5,TRBJ2-3,TRBD1,many,CASSLINRGTDTQYF,TGTGCCAGCAGTTTAATAAACAGGGGTACAGATACGCAGTATTTT